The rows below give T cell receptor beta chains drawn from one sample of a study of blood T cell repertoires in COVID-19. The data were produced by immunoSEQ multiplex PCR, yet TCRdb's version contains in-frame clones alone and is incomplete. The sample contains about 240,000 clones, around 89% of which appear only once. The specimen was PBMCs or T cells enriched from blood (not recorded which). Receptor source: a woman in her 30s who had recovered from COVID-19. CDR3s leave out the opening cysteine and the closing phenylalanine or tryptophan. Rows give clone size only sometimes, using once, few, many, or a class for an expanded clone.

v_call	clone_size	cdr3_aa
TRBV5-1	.	ASSLSGQETSGANVLT
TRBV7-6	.	ASSLGTGGTNTIY
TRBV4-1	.	ASSQAGRRGNNEQF
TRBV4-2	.	ASSTATSGSTDTQY
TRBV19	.	ASSIDQGGVKPTNEKLF
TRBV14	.	ASSHRRAGKSYNEQF
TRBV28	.	ASSFRGQGNQPQH
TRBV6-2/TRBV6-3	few	ASSRRTGANYGYT
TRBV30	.	AWSLAGTSTDTQY
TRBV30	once	AWGPADSSRETQY
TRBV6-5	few	ASSNRDNNQPQH
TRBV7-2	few	ASSLGGGTLNNSPLH
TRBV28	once	ASSLYGPGQNTEAF
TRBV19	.	ASTLTPTGMDQPQH
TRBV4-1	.	ASSQDRGGRSYNEQF
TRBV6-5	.	ASSFSATEAF
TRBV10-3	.	AISGGDRGLGYGYT
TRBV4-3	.	ASSQDGGQNYGYT
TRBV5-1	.	ASSSGYGELF
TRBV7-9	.	ASSENYGTGANVLT
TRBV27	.	ASRVLTHSGRGGSTDTQY
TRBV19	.	ASRTSRDRVVTGELF
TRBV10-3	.	AISVGQGVYEQY
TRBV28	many	ASSTSLGRGETQY
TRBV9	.	ASSVAGQGSGYT
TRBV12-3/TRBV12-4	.	ASGGTSQETQY